Listed here are 31 T cell receptor beta chains from one sample, sequenced in a study of cytomegalovirus exposure and HLA in healthy donors. The PCR employed 60 Vbeta primers together with 13 Jbeta primers. TCRdb's table, derived via immunoSEQ multiplex PCR, lists solely in-frame clones and lacks some. Counted here are 65,000 to 95,000 clones, over 65% occurring once; the ten biggest clones make up 3% to 3.5%. Material: PBMCs. All receptors come from a man aged 45-60 years in good health and CMV-seronegative.

V usage is TRBV27 and J usage is TRBJ2-2, with TRBD1 matching 9 bases. Germline V gives CDR1 MNHEY, CDR2 SMNVEV (reference sequence). V lost 3 bases and J lost 5; bases outside the gene matches: 4. CDR3 length: 15 amino acids. The CDR3 here is CASSLGQGGTGELFF. The DNA of the CDR3 is TGTGCCAGCAGTTTGGGACAGGGCGGGACCGGGGAGCTGTTTTTT.

The chain uses TRBV4-3 and TRBJ2-1; 8 bases line up with TRBD2. CDR1 and CDR2 from the germline V gene are LGHNA and YSLEER. V lost 1 base, J lost 12 bases, and 8 bases stayed unmatched. The CDR3 extends over 14 amino acids. The CDR3 DNA reads as TGCGCCAGCAGCCAAGGAAGGGCGGGGGGTTTGCAGTTCTTC. Residues: CASSQGRAGGLQFF.

The chain carries TRBV14 and TRBJ1-4, with a tentative D call TRBD1 (6 bases). There are 20 residues in the CDR3. In germline, CDR1 is SGHDN, CDR2 FVKESK. The V end was cut by 5 bases, the J end by 8 bases, with 33 bases between. The CDR3 DNA sequence: TGTGCCAGCAGCGCTAAACGTCACAGGGAACAACTCCCGAGGGAGGAAAAACTGTTTTTT. Translating it yields CASSAKRHREQLPREEKLFF.

This clone was recorded only once. The chain couples TRBV5-1 to TRBJ1-1; 8 bases are shared with TRBD1. V dropped 4 bases and J dropped 6; count of bases not matched to a gene: 8. This CDR3 has 14 amino acids. Germline CDR1 and CDR2: SGHRS and YFSETQ. This CDR3 is CASSHRTGIAEAFF. DNA for the CDR3: TGCGCCAGCAGCCACCGGACAGGGATTGCTGAAGCTTTCTTT. The complete variable domain, with remaining parts taken from reference TRBV5-1 and TRBJ1-1, reads KAGVTQTPRYLIKTRGQQVTLSCSPISGHRSVSWYQQTPGQGLQFLFEYFSETQRNKGNFPGRFSGRQFSNSRSEMNVSTLELGDSALYLCASSHRTGIAEAFFGQGTRLTVV.

The chain uses TRBV18 and TRBJ1-1; 8 nucleotides align to TRBD1. The V gene end was trimmed by 0 bases and the J gene end by 5 bases; junction bases not matched to a gene: 11. Germline V gene data show CDR1 as KGHSH and CDR2 as LQKENI. The CDR3 sequence is 17 residues long. Written as DNA, the CDR3 is TGTGCCAGCTCACCACCCGGACAGGGCGGGGGAAGGACTGAAGCTTTCTTT. Amino acid sequence: CASSPPGQGGGRTEAFF. Variable domain in full (rest from reference TRBV18 and TRBJ1-1): NAGVMQNPRHLVRRRGQEARLRCSPMKGHSHVYWYRQLPEEGLKFMVYLQKENIIDESGMPKERFSAEFPKEGPSILRIQQVVRGDSAAYFCASSPPGQGGGRTEAFFGQGTRLTVV.

The chain combines TRBV6-1 with TRBJ1-2; no firm D call. Germline V gene lookup returns CDR1 MNHNS and CDR2 SASEGT. The CDR3 length is 15 residues. The V end lost 0 bases, the J end lost 4 bases, and 12 bases lay between the germline ends. CDR3 protein: CASSEAPGEFYGYTF. CDR3 DNA: TGTGCCAGCAGTGAAGCGCCCGGAGAATTCTATGGCTACACCTTC.

This clone was seen a few times. J is TRBJ2-3 and V is TRBV5-6, with 7 bases that match TRBD2. J lost 2 bases, V lost 5 bases, and 5 bases had no gene match. Germline V gene data show CDR1 as SGHDT and CDR2 as YYEEEE. The CDR3 runs to 14 residues. CDR3 sequence reads: CASRSAGVTDTQYF. Written as DNA, the CDR3 is TGTGCCAGCAGATCCGCGGGGGTCACAGATACGCAGTATTTT.

The chain has TRBV5-6 and TRBJ1-2, with 9 nucleotides matching TRBD1. V shed 4 bases, J shed 3 bases, and the junction held 13 bases outside the gene matches. The CDR3 extends over 17 amino acids. CDR1 is SGHDT and CDR2 is YYEEEE in the germline V gene. The CDR3 DNA is TGTGCCAGCAGCATGGGACAGGGTGAAGAAAGGGACTATGGCTACACCTTC. Protein product: CASSMGQGEERDYGYTF.

V usage is TRBV11-3 and J usage is TRBJ2-7, with TRBD2 matching over 11 bases. The CDR3 sequence is 15 residues long. Germline CDR1 and CDR2: SGHNT and YENEEA. J gave up 3 bases and V 4 bases, and 5 bases lay outside the gene matches. As DNA, the CDR3 is TGTGCCAGCAGCTCAGAGGGACTAGCGGTCTACGAGCAGTACTTC. Translation: CASSSEGLAVYEQYF.

The rearrangement uses TRBV14 and TRBJ1-4; unclear D gene. The germline gives CDR1 SGHDN, CDR2 FVKESK. V was pared by 2 bases and J by 5 bases, with 12 bases between. The CDR3 length is 15 residues. Written as DNA, the CDR3 is TGTGCCAGCAGCCAACTGGCAGGAAACAATGAAAAACTGTTTTTT. This translates into CASSQLAGNNEKLFF.

The genes are TRBV30 and TRBJ1-6; 8 nucleotides match TRBD1. J was trimmed by 4 bases and V by 2 bases; bases with no gene match: 7. CDR1 GTSNPN and CDR2 SVGIG come from the germline V gene (reference sequence). The CDR3 consists of 16 residues. The CDR3 loop reads CAWSRGQAPYNSPLHF. The CDR3 DNA reads as TGTGCCTGGAGTCGGGGACAGGCGCCTTATAATTCACCCCTCCACTTT. Combining the CDR3 with reference TRBV30 and TRBJ1-6 gives the whole variable domain SQTIHQWPATLVQPVGSPLSLECTVEGTSNPNLYWYRQAAGRGLQLLFYSVGIGQISSEVPQNLSASRPQDRQFILSSKKLLLSDSGFYLCAWSRGQAPYNSPLHFGNGTRLTVT.

This rearrangement joins TRBV5-1 to TRBJ2-5; D is perhaps TRBD1 (6 bases). The CDR3 has 15 residues. Deletions cut 1 base from V and 2 bases from J, with 12 bases between. Germline-derived CDR1 and CDR2 are SGHRS and YFSETQ. Written as DNA, the CDR3 is TGCGCCAGCAGCTTGACAGGGCTCCCGCAAGAGACCCAGTACTTC. It codes for CASSLTGLPQETQYF.

This rearrangement joins TRBV7-2 to TRBJ2-7, with 7 nucleotides matching TRBD2. V lost 4 bases, J lost 6 bases, and 12 bases stayed unmatched. The CDR3 runs to 15 residues. Per the germline V gene, CDR1 is SGHTA and CDR2 is FQGNSA. In nucleotides, the CDR3 is TGTGCCAGCAGCTCCACCTTCGCTAGCGGAACCGAGCAGTACTTC. It yields the protein CASSSTFASGTEQYF.

The V gene is TRBV7-8, the J gene TRBJ1-6; TRBD1 aligns across 8 bases. The V gene end was trimmed by 8 bases and the J gene end by 7 bases; junction bases not matched to a gene: 4. This CDR3 has 13 amino acids. The germline gives CDR1 SGHVS, CDR2 FQNEAQ. CDR3 DNA sequence: TGTGCCAGCGGGGACAGGTACAATTCACCCCTCCACTTT. It is translated as CASGDRYNSPLHF.

This chain connects TRBV7-9 to TRBJ2-5; D gene unclear. Germline V gene sequence: CDR1 SEHNR, CDR2 FQNEAQ (reference sequence). Trimming stripped 4 bases from V and 4 bases from J, with 4 bases between. The CDR3 runs to 11 residues. The CDR3 is CASSSTETQYF. As DNA, the CDR3 is TGTGCCAGCAGCTCTACAGAGACCCAGTACTTC.

This clone was seen a handful of times. The chain has TRBV29-1 and TRBJ2-3, with a tentative D call TRBD2 (6 bases). V lost 8 bases, J lost 1 base, and 7 bases lay in between. The CDR3 covers 11 residues. Germline CDR1 SQVTM, CDR2 ANQGSEA. The CDR3 region is CSCGGTDTQYF. CDR3 nucleotides: TGCAGCTGCGGGGGCACAGATACGCAGTATTTT.

This chain uses TRBV29-1 with TRBJ1-1; D is ambiguous. V was clipped by 7 bases and J by 7 bases, with 13 bases between them. CDR1 and CDR2 from the germline V gene are SQVTM and ANQGSEA. The CDR3 covers 11 residues. The CDR3, as DNA: TGCAGCGCCATCGACGGAGTTGAAGCTTTCTTT. Translated, it gives CSAIDGVEAFF.

The CDR3 DNA reads TGCGCCAGCAGCCAAGCCTACAGGGAGAACACTGAAGCTTTCTTT. Translation: CASSQAYRENTEAFF. The V and J genes are TRBV4-1 and TRBJ1-1, with D possibly matching TRBD1 (6 bases). The germline V gene encodes CDR1 MGHRA and CDR2 YSYEKL. The CDR3 totals 15 residues. V was cut by 1 base and J by 1 base, with 10 bases left in between.

The rearrangement joins TRBV18 to TRBJ2-1; 8 bases are shared with TRBD2. The junction had 15 bases not matched to a gene; V was cut back by 2 bases and J by 6 bases. CDR3 length: 18 amino acids. Per the germline V gene, CDR1 is KGHSH and CDR2 is LQKENI. CDR3 bases: TGTGCCAGCTCACCATTCGAGCGGGGGTTGGCCGCCGGCAATGAGCAGTTCTTC. It codes for CASSPFERGLAAGNEQFF.

The chain is built from TRBV4-1 and TRBJ1-1, with D possibly TRBD1 on 5 matching bases. V was trimmed by 0 bases and J by 4 bases, leaving 15 bases between them. CDR3 length equals 16 residues. Germline loops: CDR1 MGHRA, CDR2 YSYEKL. The DNA of the CDR3 is TGCGCCAGCAGCCAAGAGATAGCAGGGTATGTCACTGAAGCTTTCTTT. It translates to CASSQEIAGYVTEAFF.

Concerning this clone: Relative to the germline gene, one junction end is altered; a read error may explain this. CDR3 coding DNA: TGTTCCAGCAGCTGGGGACAGGGGAACACTGAAGCTTTCTTT. It specifies CSSSWGQGNTEAFF. The V and J genes are TRBV7-9 and TRBJ1-1, with 9 bases aligning to TRBD1. Germline CDR1 SEHNR, CDR2 FQNEAQ (reference sequence). The CDR3 has 14 amino acids.

The chain combines TRBV11-3 with TRBJ2-2; 10 nucleotides line up with TRBD2. V dropped 3 bases and J dropped 3; count of bases not matched to a gene: 1. The CDR3 sequence is 15 residues long. The germline V gene has CDR1 SGHNT and CDR2 YENEEA. CDR3 nucleotide sequence: TGTGCCAGCAGCTTGACTAGCGGGTACACCGGGGAGCTGTTTTTT. This translates into CASSLTSGYTGELFF.

This clone showed up just a few times. The chain carries TRBV18 and TRBJ1-3; no firm D call. The CDR3 is 14 amino acids. Trimming removed 2 bases from V and 4 bases from J, with 9 bases in between. Germline values: CDR1 KGHSH, CDR2 LQKENI. The CDR3 coding sequence is TGTGCCAGCTCACCATCTTCGGGAGGAAACACCATATATTTT. It encodes CASSPSSGGNTIYF.

A word on this clone: Mismatch with germline at one junction end may stem from a read error. The CDR3 region has the DNA TGTGCCAGCTCACCACATGGACAGGGACAAGAGGCCCAGTACTTC. Its protein is CASSPHGQGQEAQYF. The chain uses TRBV18 and TRBJ2-5, with 8 bases lining up with TRBD1. Germline V gives CDR1 KGHSH, CDR2 LQKENI. This CDR3 has 15 amino acids.

This chain connects TRBV5-5 to TRBJ1-6; the D is unclear. CDR1 and CDR2 (germline): SGHKS, YYEKEE (reference sequence). The CDR3 spans 15 residues. V was clipped by 4 bases and J by 7 bases, with 15 bases between them. The CDR3 DNA reads as TGTGCCAGCAGCCTCCGGGCGGGGATCAATTCACCCCTCCACTTT. Its translation is CASSLRAGINSPLHF. The full variable domain, its missing parts supplied by reference TRBV5-5 and TRBJ1-6, is DAGVTQSPTHLIKTRGQQVTLRCSPISGHKSVSWYQQVLGQGPQFIFQYYEKEERGRGNFPDRFSARQFPNYSSELNVNALLLGDSALYLCASSLRAGINSPLHFGNGTRLTVT.

J is TRBJ1-4 and V is TRBV15, with D possibly matching TRBD1 (6 bases). V lost 0 bases and J 8 bases, leaving 10 bases between the germline ends. CDR3 length: 14 amino acids. CDR1 is LNHNV and CDR2 is YYDKDF in the germline V gene (reference sequence). The CDR3 bases are TGTGCCACCAGCAGAGACAGGGGAAACGAAAAACTGTTTTTT. This translates into CATSRDRGNEKLFF. The entire variable domain, with the rest obtained from reference TRBV15 and TRBJ1-4, is as follows: DAMVIQNPRYQVTQFGKPVTLSCSQTLNHNVMYWYQQKSSQAPKLLFHYYDKDFNNEADTPDNFQSRRPNTSFCFLDIRSPGLGDTAMYLCATSRDRGNEKLFFGSGTQLSVL.

This clone was observed a few times. The chain joins TRBV4-1 to TRBJ1-4, with 7 bases fitting TRBD1. V was pared by 3 bases and J by 1 base, with 2 bases of the junction left unmatched. The CDR3 contains 15 residues. CDR1 MGHRA and CDR2 YSYEKL come from the germline V gene. The CDR3: CASSHGTVTNEKLFF. The CDR3, as DNA: TGCGCCAGCAGCCACGGGACAGTAACTAATGAAAAACTGTTTTTT.

This chain connects TRBV7-8 to TRBJ2-5; D is unresolved. The J call may be incorrect, as the DNA end agrees better with TRBJ2-7. This CDR3 is 11 amino acids long. Germline CDR1 is SGHVS and CDR2 is FQNEAQ. In DNA, the CDR3 is TGTGCCAGCAGCCCAAATTACGAGCAGTACTTC. The encoded protein is CASSPNYEQYF.

The chain is built from TRBV7-8 and TRBJ1-3, with 9 bases that match TRBD1. This CDR3 is built from 15 residues. The junction had 2 bases not matched to a gene; V was cut back by 5 bases and J by 0 bases. Germline V lookup: CDR1 SGHVS, CDR2 FQNEAQ. The CDR3 reads CASSDRGYSGNTIYF. Here the CDR3 DNA reads TGTGCCAGCAGCGACAGGGGGTACTCTGGAAACACCATATATTTT.

CDR3 nucleotide sequence: TGTGCCAGTACCCCGCAGGCGTATAGCAATCAGCCCCAGCATTTT. It yields the protein CASTPQAYSNQPQHF. The J gene is TRBJ1-5, the V gene TRBV19; D is ambiguous. Germline loops: CDR1 LNHDA, CDR2 SQIVND (reference sequence). The CDR3 has 15 amino acids. V was trimmed by 7 bases and J by 0 bases, leaving 13 bases between them. The full variable domain, completed using reference TRBV19 and TRBJ1-5, is DGGITQSPKYLFRKEGQNVTLSCEQNLNHDAMYWYRQDPGQGLRLIYYSQIVNDFQKGDIAEGYSVSREKKESFPLTVTSAQKNPTAFYLCASTPQAYSNQPQHFGDGTRLSIL.

The rearrangement links TRBV30 to TRBJ2-4, with 14 bases fitting TRBD2. Germline loops: CDR1 GTSNPN, CDR2 SVGIG (reference sequence). The CDR3 has 17 amino acids. V was clipped by 4 bases and J by 1 base; unmatched bases: 6. CDR3 region: CAWTRLAGGPAKNIQYF. Written as DNA, the CDR3 is TGTGCCTGGACAAGACTAGCGGGGGGGCCGGCCAAAAACATTCAGTACTTC.